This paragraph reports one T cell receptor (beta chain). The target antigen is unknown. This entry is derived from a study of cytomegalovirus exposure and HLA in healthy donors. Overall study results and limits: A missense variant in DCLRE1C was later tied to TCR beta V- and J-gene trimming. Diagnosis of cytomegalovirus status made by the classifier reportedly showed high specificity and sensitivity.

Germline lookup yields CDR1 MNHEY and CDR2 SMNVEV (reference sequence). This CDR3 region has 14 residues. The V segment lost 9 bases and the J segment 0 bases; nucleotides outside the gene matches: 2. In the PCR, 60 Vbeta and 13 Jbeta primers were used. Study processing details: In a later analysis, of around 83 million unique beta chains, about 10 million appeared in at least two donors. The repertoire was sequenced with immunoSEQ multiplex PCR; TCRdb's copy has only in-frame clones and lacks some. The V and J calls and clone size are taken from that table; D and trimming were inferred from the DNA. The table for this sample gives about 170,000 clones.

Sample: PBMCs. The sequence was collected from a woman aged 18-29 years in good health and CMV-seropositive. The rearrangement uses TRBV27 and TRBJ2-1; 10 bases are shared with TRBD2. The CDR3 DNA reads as TGTGCCAGTCAGCGGGGGGGCTCCTACAATGAGCAGTTCTTC. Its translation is CASQRGGSYNEQFF.